This T cell receptor beta chain was identified during a study of cytomegalovirus exposure and HLA in healthy donors. Study summary: Some 85 million unique TCRs, all from HLA-typed donors, were included in an early release of the data. Of all 400 or so donors who were genotyped, about 84% belonged to the Caucasian-associated ancestry cluster. The study, taken as a whole, reports: As a later analysis showed, a missense DCLRE1C variant was linked to trimming of TCR beta V- and J-genes. Accurate prediction of most subjects' HLA-A and HLA-B alleles from TCR beta sequences was reported.

V lost 6 bases and J 8 bases, leaving 22 bases between the germline ends. Germline V gene data show CDR1 as MNHNY and CDR2 as SVGAGI (reference sequence). The CDR3 is 16 residues long. In the case of this clone: Its antigen is still unknown.

Primers for the PCR totalled 60 Vbeta and 13 Jbeta. Clones were read by immunoSEQ multiplex PCR, and TCRdb kept only the in-frame ones, dropping some. The sample includes over 100,000 clones, around 70% of them seen just once. The sequence came from a man aged 25 to 40 in good health and CMV-seropositive. Material: PBMCs. The chain uses TRBV6-6 and TRBJ1-4; tentative D call: TRBD1 (5 bases). The CDR3 DNA is TGTGCCAGCAGGTATGGGCAGAGTGATGGACACGAAAAACTGTTTTTT. Amino acids: CASRYGQSDGHEKLFF.